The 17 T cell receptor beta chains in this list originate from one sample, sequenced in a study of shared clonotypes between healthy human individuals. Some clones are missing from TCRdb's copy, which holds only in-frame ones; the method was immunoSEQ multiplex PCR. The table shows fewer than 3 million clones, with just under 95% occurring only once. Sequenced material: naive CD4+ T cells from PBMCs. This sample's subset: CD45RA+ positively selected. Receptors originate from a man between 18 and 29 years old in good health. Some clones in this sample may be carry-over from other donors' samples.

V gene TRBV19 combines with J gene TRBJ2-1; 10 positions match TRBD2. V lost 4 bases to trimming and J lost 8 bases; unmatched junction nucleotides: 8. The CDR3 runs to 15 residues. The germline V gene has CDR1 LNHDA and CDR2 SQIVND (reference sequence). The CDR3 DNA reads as TGTGCCAGTAGTAGGGCTAGCGGGAGTCTGGATGAGCAGTTCTTC. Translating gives CASSRASGSLDEQFF.

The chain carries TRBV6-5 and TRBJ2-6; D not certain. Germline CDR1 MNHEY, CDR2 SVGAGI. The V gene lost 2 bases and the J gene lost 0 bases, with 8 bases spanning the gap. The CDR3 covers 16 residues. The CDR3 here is CASSYGLSSGANVLTF. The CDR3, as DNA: TGTGCCAGCAGTTACGGCCTGAGCTCTGGGGCCAACGTCCTGACTTTC.

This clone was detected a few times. The DNA for the CDR3 is TGCAGCGTTGGGCGTAGCAATCAGCCCCAGCATTTT. Translated, it gives CSVGRSNQPQHF. The chain combines TRBV29-1 with TRBJ1-5; no firm D call. There are 12 residues in the CDR3. V shed 4 bases and J shed 0 bases, with 4 bases lying between them. Germline CDR1 and CDR2: SQVTM and ANQGSEA.

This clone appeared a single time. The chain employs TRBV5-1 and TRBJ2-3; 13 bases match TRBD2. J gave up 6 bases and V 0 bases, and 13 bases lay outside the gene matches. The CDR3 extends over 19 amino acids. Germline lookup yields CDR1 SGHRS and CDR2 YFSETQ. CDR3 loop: CASSLEGRELAGGSDTQYF. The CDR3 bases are TGCGCCAGCAGCTTGGAGGGCAGGGAACTAGCGGGAGGGAGTGATACGCAGTATTTT.

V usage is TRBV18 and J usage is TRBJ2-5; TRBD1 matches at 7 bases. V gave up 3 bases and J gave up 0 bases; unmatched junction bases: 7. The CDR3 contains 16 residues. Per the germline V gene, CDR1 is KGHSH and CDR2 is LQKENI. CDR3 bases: TGTGCCAGCTCACCGCCCGGGACAGAGTACCAAGAGACCCAGTACTTC. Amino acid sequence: CASSPPGTEYQETQYF.

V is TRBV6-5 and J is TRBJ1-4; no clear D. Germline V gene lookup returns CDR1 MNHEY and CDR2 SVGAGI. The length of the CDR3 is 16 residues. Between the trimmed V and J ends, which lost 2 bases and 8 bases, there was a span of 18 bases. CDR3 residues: CASSYPWHGGREKLFF. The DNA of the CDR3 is TGTGCCAGCAGTTACCCGTGGCACGGAGGCCGAGAAAAACTGTTTTTT.

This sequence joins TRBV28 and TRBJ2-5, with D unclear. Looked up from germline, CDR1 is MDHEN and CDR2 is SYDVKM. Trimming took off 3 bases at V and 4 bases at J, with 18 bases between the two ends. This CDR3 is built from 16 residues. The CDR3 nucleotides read TGTGCCAGCAGTTTGGGCGAGGCGGTCAGGAGAGAGACCCAGTACTTC. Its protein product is CASSLGEAVRRETQYF.

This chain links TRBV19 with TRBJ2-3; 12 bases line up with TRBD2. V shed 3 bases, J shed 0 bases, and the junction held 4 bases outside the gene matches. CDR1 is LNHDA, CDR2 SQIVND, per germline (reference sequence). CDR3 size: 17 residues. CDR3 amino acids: CASSMTSGSISTDTQYF. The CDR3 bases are TGTGCCAGTAGTATGACTAGCGGGAGCATTAGCACAGATACGCAGTATTTT.

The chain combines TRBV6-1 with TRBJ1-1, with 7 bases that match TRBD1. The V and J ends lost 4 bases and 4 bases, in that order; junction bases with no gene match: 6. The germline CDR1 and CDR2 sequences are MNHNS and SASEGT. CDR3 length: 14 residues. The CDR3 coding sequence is TGTGCCAGCAGTGGACAGGGAAGAGCCACTGAAGCTTTCTTT. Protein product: CASSGQGRATEAFF.

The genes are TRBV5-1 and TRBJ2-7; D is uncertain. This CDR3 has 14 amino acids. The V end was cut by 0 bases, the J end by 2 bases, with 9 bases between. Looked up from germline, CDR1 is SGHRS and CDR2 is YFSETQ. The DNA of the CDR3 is TGCGCCAGCAGCTTGGTAAGCTTAGCCTACGAGCAGTACTTC. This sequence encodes CASSLVSLAYEQYF. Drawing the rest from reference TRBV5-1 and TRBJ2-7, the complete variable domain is KAGVTQTPRYLIKTRGQQVTLSCSPISGHRSVSWYQQTPGQGLQFLFEYFSETQRNKGNFPGRFSGRQFSNSRSEMNVSTLELGDSALYLCASSLVSLAYEQYFGPGTRLTVT.

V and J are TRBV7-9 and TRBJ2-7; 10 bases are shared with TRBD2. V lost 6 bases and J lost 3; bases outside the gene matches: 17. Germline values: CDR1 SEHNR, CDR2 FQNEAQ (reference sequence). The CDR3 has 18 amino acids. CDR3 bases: TGTGCCAGCAGTTTTAGGGGCGATCTAGCGGGAGTGGTCTACGAGCAGTACTTC. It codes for CASSFRGDLAGVVYEQYF.

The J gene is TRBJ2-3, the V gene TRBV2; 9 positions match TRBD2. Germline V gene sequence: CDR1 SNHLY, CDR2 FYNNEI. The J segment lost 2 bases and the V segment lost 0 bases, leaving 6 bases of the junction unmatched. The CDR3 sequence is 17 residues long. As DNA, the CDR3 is TGTGCCAGCAGTGAAGCTGGGATAGCGGGGGTCACAGATACGCAGTATTTT. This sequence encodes CASSEAGIAGVTDTQYF.

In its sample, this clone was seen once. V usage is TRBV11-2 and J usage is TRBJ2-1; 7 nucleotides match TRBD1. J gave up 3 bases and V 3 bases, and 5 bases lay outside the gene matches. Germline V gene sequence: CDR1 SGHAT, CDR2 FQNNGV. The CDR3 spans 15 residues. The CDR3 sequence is CASSLTGSDYNEQFF. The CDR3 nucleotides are TGTGCCAGCAGCTTGACAGGGTCTGACTACAATGAGCAGTTCTTC.

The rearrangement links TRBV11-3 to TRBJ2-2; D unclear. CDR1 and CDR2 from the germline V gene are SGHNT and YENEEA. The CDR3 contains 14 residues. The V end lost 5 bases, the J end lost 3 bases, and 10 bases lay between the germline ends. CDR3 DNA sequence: TGTGCCAGCAGCCCAACCCGGTACACCGGGGAGCTGTTTTTT. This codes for CASSPTRYTGELFF.

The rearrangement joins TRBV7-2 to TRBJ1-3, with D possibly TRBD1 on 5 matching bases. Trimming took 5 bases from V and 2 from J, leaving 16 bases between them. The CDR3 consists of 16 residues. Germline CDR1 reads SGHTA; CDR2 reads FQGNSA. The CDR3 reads CASSVGSVGAGNTIYF. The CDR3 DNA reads TGTGCCAGCAGCGTAGGAAGCGTAGGGGCTGGAAACACCATATATTTT.

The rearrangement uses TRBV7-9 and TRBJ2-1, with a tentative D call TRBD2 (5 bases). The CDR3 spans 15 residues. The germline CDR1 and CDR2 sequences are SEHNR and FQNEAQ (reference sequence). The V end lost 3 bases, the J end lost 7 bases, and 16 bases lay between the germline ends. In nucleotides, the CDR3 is TGTGCCAGCAGCTTCTCTAGGCTAGCACTTAATGAGCAGTTCTTC. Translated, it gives CASSFSRLALNEQFF.

CDR3 sequence reads: CAWNHRNTGELFF. CDR3 DNA sequence: TGTGCCTGGAATCACAGGAACACCGGGGAGCTGTTTTTT. The chain is built from TRBV30 and TRBJ2-2; unclear D gene. This CDR3 comprises 13 residues. V was pared by 4 bases and J by 1 base, with 7 bases between. Germline V CDR1 and CDR2: GTSNPN, SVGIG (reference sequence).